The clone carrying this T cell receptor beta chain was found a few times. Its antigen is undetermined. Unique molecular identifiers were affixed to discrete cDNA molecules within the library. Under the authors' procedure: Sample-level TCR yields exhibited a median of around 90,000, with a range of 23,224 to 690,600. TCRdb ran MiXCR on the RACE reads and lists one entry per CDR3 protein. TCRdb, rather than the study authors, made the V and J calls. Here the sample spans under 300,000 distinct CDR3 sequences, approximately 8% being singletons. Time point specified: pre-sensitization, week 0. Treatment: therapeutic diphenylcyclopropenone sensitization with weekly scalp DPC. It was unfractionated whole blood from which total RNA was extracted. The entry originates in a study of human T cells and chemical hapten exposure. General observations from the study: The immune response of these alopecia patients might not match healthy individuals'.

The sample in question was whole blood, obtained in connection with sensitization to the hapten diphenylcyclopropenone (DPC). The source of this sequence is a man aged 18 to 30 with alopecia areata. Some clones in this sample may be carry-over from other donors' samples.

In nucleotides, the CDR3 is TGTGCCACCAGTCGGGGGCCGGATACGCAGTATTTT. This codes for CATSRGPDTQYF. The V call is TRBV24-1, the J call TRBJ2-3, with D perhaps assigned TRBD1 or TRBD2 (6 bases each). The CDR3 runs to 12 residues. CDR1 is KGHDR, CDR2 SFDVKD, per germline. Trimming shortened V by 6 bases and J by 6 bases, and 9 bases separated the two germline ends.